These T cell receptor beta chains were read from a single sample in a study of T cells of healthy individuals. TCRdb redid the calling of the 5' RACE reads with MiXCR, one entry per CDR3 protein. In the table there are about 96,000 distinct CDR3 sequences, around 17% of which are singletons. These receptors all stem from a human donor in good health. Both conserved end residues are part of each CDR3. Fields, in order: J gene, CDR3 length, clone size, D gene, V gene, CDR3 protein, CDR3 DNA. The D gene is left open where the match is weak. Not all rows give a size; the values are once, few, many and, for expanded clones, a class.

TRBJ2-5 16 few TRBD2 TRBV7-9 CASSSTGGLAEETQYF TGTGCCAGCAGCTCCACTGGCGGGCTAGCGGAAGAGACCCAGTACTTC
TRBJ1-2 13 many TRBD1 TRBV6-5 CASSYFRGHGYTF TGTGCCAGCAGTTACTTCAGGGGGCATGGCTACACCTTC
TRBJ1-4 13 few . TRBV28 CASSLIPREKLFF TGTGCCAGCAGTTTAATCCCACGAGAAAAACTGTTTTTT
TRBJ2-7 13 . TRBD1 TRBV29-1 CSVDRGRGGEQYF TGCAGCGTAGACAGGGGGCGCGGCGGCGAGCAGTACTTC
TRBJ2-3 15 few . TRBV7-9 CASSLWAGSTDTQYF TGTGCCAGCAGCTTATGGGCGGGGAGCACAGATACGCAGTATTTT
TRBJ2-4 15 . . TRBV7-9 CASSLARRAKNIQYF TGTGCCAGCAGCTTAGCTCGTAGAGCCAAAAACATTCAGTACTTC
TRBJ2-7 11 . . TRBV28 CASSGAYEQYF TGTGCCAGCAGTGGAGCCTACGAGCAGTACTTC
TRBJ2-7 13 . . TRBV18 CASSPGDIYEQYF TGTGCCAGCTCACCGGGAGATATCTACGAGCAGTACTTC
TRBJ1-2 13 many . TRBV6-6 CASSYVVGYGYTF TGTGCCAGCAGTTACGTGGTTGGCTATGGCTACACCTTC
TRBJ1-1 18 . . TRBV7-2 CASSPRESQLLRSTEAFF TGTGCCAGCAGCCCCCGGGAAAGCCAACTACTAAGGAGCACTGAAGCTTTCTTT
TRBJ2-7 13 few TRBD2 TRBV20-1 CSAALRTRHEQYF TGCAGTGCTGCTCTCCGGACTAGACACGAGCAGTACTTC
TRBJ2-1 15 . TRBD2 TRBV7-3 CASSPHSGGGSEQFF TGTGCCAGCAGCCCCCATTCGGGGGGAGGTAGTGAGCAGTTCTTC
TRBJ2-4 15 . . TRBV3-1 CASSQEGSGRDIQYF TGTGCCAGCAGCCAAGAAGGGTCAGGGAGAGACATTCAGTACTTC
TRBJ1-5 15 . . TRBV6-5 CASSSSRRSNQPQHF TGTGCCAGCAGTTCTTCCCGACGCAGCAATCAGCCCCAGCATTTT
TRBJ1-1 13 few . TRBV12-3/TRBV12-4 CASTDSLYTEAFF TGTGCCAGCACGGACTCTCTTTACACTGAAGCTTTCTTT
TRBJ2-3 19 few TRBD1 TRBV4-1 CASSQEFIWSGGATDTQYF TGCGCCAGCAGCCAAGAATTCATATGGTCAGGGGGCGCCACAGATACGCAGTATTTT
TRBJ1-5 13 many TRBD1 TRBV10-3 CAISRDRDQPQHF TGTGCCATCAGTAGGGACAGAGATCAGCCCCAGCATTTT
TRBJ1-1 13 . . TRBV6-5 CASRPRPDTEAFF TGTGCCAGCAGACCCCGACCGGACACTGAAGCTTTCTTT
TRBJ2-4 11 . . TRBV6-2/TRBV6-3 CASSDRNIQYF TGTGCCAGCAGTGACAGAAACATTCAGTACTTC
TRBJ1-5 14 . . TRBV28 CAGGQGGFEQPQHF TGTGCCGGGGGGCAGGGAGGGTTTGAGCAGCCCCAGCATTTT
TRBJ2-3 14 . . TRBV29-1 CSALSAPSTDTQYF TGCAGCGCCCTTAGCGCGCCTAGCACAGATACGCAGTATTTT
TRBJ1-1 13 . TRBD1 TRBV2 CASRKDRGTEAFF TGTGCCAGCAGGAAAGACAGGGGCACTGAAGCTTTCTTT
TRBJ1-2 13 many TRBD1 TRBV6-2/TRBV6-3 CASSSRDREGYTF TGTGCCAGCAGCAGCCGGGACAGGGAAGGCTACACCTTC
TRBJ1-6 13 few . TRBV20-1 CSARFSADSPLHF TGCAGTGCTAGATTCTCCGCTGATTCACCCCTCCACTTT
TRBJ1-6 15 . . TRBV7-2 CASSLYRTYNSPLHF TGTGCCAGCAGCTTATACAGGACTTATAATTCACCCCTCCACTTT
TRBJ1-6 14 many TRBD1 TRBV3-1 CASSQRDRNSPLHF TGTGCCAGCAGCCAACGGGACAGGAATTCACCCCTCCACTTT
TRBJ2-3 14 . TRBD1 TRBV11-3 CASSPRQGTDTQYF TGTGCCAGCAGCCCTCGACAGGGGACAGATACGCAGTATTTT
TRBJ1-2 13 many . TRBV25-1 CASSETGPYGYTF TGTGCCAGCAGTGAGACAGGACCCTATGGCTACACCTTC
TRBJ2-1 12 few . TRBV4-2 CASSQQQIEQFF TGTGCCAGCAGCCAACAGCAGATTGAGCAGTTCTTC
TRBJ1-2 11 . . TRBV25-1 CASSNGLGYTF TGTGCCAGCAGTAATGGTTTGGGCTACACCTTC
TRBJ2-5 14 . . TRBV7-3 CASSYSRGRETQYF TGTGCCAGCAGCTATTCTCGAGGAAGAGAGACCCAGTACTTC
TRBJ2-3 14 . TRBD1 TRBV27 CASSPDRSTDTQYF TGTGCCAGCAGTCCGGACAGGAGCACAGATACGCAGTATTTT
TRBJ2-5 14 . . TRBV5-1 CASSFRAGQETQYF TGCGCCAGCAGCTTTAGGGCTGGACAAGAGACCCAGTACTTC
TRBJ2-7 13 many . TRBV28 CASSLRAGFRRYF TGTGCCAGCAGTTTAAGGGCAGGGTTCCGACGGTACTTC
TRBJ2-1 11 . . TRBV21-1 CASSKSQEQFF TGTGCCAGCAGCAAATCCCAGGAGCAGTTCTTC
TRBJ1-6 15 . . TRBV28 CASRPPSSYNSPLHF TGTGCCAGCCGACCTCCGAGCTCCTATAATTCACCCCTCCACTTT
TRBJ2-5 13 many . TRBV4-1 CASSQNRQETQYF TGCGCCAGCAGCCAAAACAGGCAAGAGACCCAGTACTTC
TRBJ2-7 12 . . TRBV29-1 CSVEVPSYEQYF TGCAGCGTTGAAGTTCCGAGCTACGAGCAGTACTTC
TRBJ2-7 13 . . TRBV2 CASSGEGPYEQYF TGTGCCAGCAGTGGCGAAGGGCCCTACGAGCAGTACTTC